In its sample, the clone carrying this TCR beta chain was seen a few times. A second about 6 to 12 cycle PCR used barcoded and J-beta primers. TCRdb redid the calling of the 5' RACE reads with MiXCR, one entry per CDR3 protein. The sample includes fewer than 2,000,000 distinct CDR3 sequences, roughly two fifths of them seen just once. This sample stems from a study of blood T cells in healthy people across ages. Germline lookup yields CDR1 MNHEY and CDR2 SMNVEV (reference sequence). The CDR3 totals 18 residues. The V gene lost 3 bases and the J gene lost 2 bases, with 22 bases spanning the gap. Sequencing used blood. The rearrangement joins TRBV27 to TRBJ1-2; perhaps TRBD1 as D (6 bases). This receptor was identified in a human donor in good health. Here the CDR3 reads CASSFMTKGGPGNYGYTF. CDR3 nucleotide sequence: TGTGCCAGCAGTTTTATGACAAAAGGGGGGCCGGGCAACTATGGCTACACCTTC.